A single sample gave rise to the 6 T cell receptor beta chains below, sequenced in a study of kidney transplant recipient with SARS-CoV-2 infection. TCRdb called the reads again in MiXCR, with one record for every CDR3 protein. The sample contains 200,000 to 250,000 distinct CDR3 sequences, more than 25% of which appear only once. The material was a blood sample, obtained at baseline and between days 110 and 120 from a kidney transplant recipient. These receptors all stem from a male patient aged 25 to 39 who had COVID-19 and was a kidney transplant recipient. The graft donor may account for some of the T cells.

This clonotype has a count of ten or more. The CDR3 here is CASSVFLYHGKTYGYTF. The CDR3 DNA sequence: TGTGCCAGCAGCGTGTTTTTATACCATGGAAAGACCTATGGCTACACCTTC. V gene TRBV7-9 combines with J gene TRBJ1-2; D unresolved. V was clipped by 5 bases and J by 4 bases, with 23 bases between them. This CDR3 region has 17 residues. Germline CDR1 is SEHNR and CDR2 is FQNEAQ (reference sequence).

This clonotype was detected many times. This rearrangement joins TRBV5-6 to TRBJ1-2; D remains ambiguous. Germline V lookup: CDR1 SGHDT, CDR2 YYEEEE. Deletions cut 5 bases from V and 4 bases from J, with 21 bases between. The CDR3 has 16 amino acids. The CDR3 loop is CASSLLNSRKTYGYTF. CDR3 nucleotides: TGTGCCAGCAGTCTTCTCAATAGTCGAAAGACCTATGGCTACACCTTC.

This clonotype has at least ten counts. V and J are TRBV5-1 and TRBJ2-2; D remains ambiguous. Germline-derived CDR1 and CDR2 are SGHRS and YFSETQ. V gave up 0 bases and J gave up 3 bases, with 6 bases separating them. This CDR3 has 14 residues. In DNA, the CDR3 is TGCGCCAGCAGCTTGGAGGCCGACACCGGGGAGCTGTTTTTT. The encoded protein is CASSLEADTGELFF.

This clonotype was observed at least ten times. The chain is built from TRBV2 and TRBJ2-3, with 8 bases fitting TRBD1. V was clipped by 4 bases and J by 4 bases; unmatched bases: 7. CDR1 is SNHLY and CDR2 is FYNNEI in the germline V gene. This CDR3 has 15 amino acids. CDR3 residues: CASSAETGVADTQYF. The CDR3, as DNA: TGTGCCAGCAGTGCAGAGACAGGGGTGGCAGATACGCAGTATTTT.

This clonotype has ten or more counts. The chain carries TRBV6-6 and TRBJ2-2, with no clear D. V shed 2 bases and J shed 0 bases, with 10 bases lying between them. CDR1 is MNHNY and CDR2 is SVGAGI in the germline V gene (reference sequence). The CDR3 is 16 amino acids. The CDR3 here is CASSYSRVANTGELFF. The CDR3 coding sequence is TGTGCCAGCAGTTACAGCCGGGTCGCGAACACCGGGGAGCTGTTTTTT.

Notes on this clonotype: A much larger clone is a single base away; this may be a read error. No conserved phenylalanine or tryptophan is present at the end of the CDR3, so a read error is the likely explanation. V gene TRBV12-3 or TRBV12-4 combines with J gene TRBJ1-1, with D possibly matching TRBD1 (5 bases). V was clipped by 5 bases and J by 7 bases, with 14 bases between them. The CDR3 sequence is 13 residues long. The CDR3 region is CASSPPRGFEAFL. In DNA, the CDR3 is TGTGCCAGCAGTCCCCCTCGGGGGTTTGAAGCTTTCCTT.